The clone carrying this T cell receptor beta chain turned up a few times. For the second PCR, which ran for roughly 6 to 11 cycles, a sample-barcoded 5' primer and a J-beta primer mix were used. Researchers report that a template-switch adaptor with 12 random nucleotides tagged each cDNA molecule. TCRdb re-derived calls from the 5' RACE reads in MiXCR, one entry per CDR3 protein. The profile shows 760,000 or so distinct CDR3 sequences, 20% to 25% of them singletons. Germline V gene data show CDR1 as SGHTA and CDR2 as FQGNSA. CDR3 size: 15 residues. These data are taken from a study of blood T cells in healthy people across ages. The sample was also reused in another study, on T cells of mothers and their children.

The sample was blood. The chain links TRBV7-2 to TRBJ2-1; no firm D call. The J call is in doubt because the DNA end fits TRBJ2-5 better. This TCR came from a boy between 5 and 17 years old in good health. The chain's CDR3 is CASSLSFHSQETQYF. The DNA for the CDR3 is TGTGCCAGCAGCTTATCCTTTCACAGTCAAGAGACCCAGTACTTC.